The rows below give T cell receptor beta chains drawn from one sample of a study of cytomegalovirus exposure and HLA in healthy donors. This table comes from immunoSEQ multiplex PCR, and its TCRdb copy is limited to in-frame clones, with some not included. The table lists 85,000 to 100,000 clones, about 83% of them singletons. Sequenced sample: PBMCs. These receptors originate from a female donor in good health and CMV-seropositive. Each CDR3 is given with its conserved first and last residue.

v_gene: TRBV19; j_gene: TRBJ1-4; CDR3aa: CASSTFSGTGEKLFF
v_gene: TRBV25-1; j_gene: TRBJ2-1; CDR3aa: CASSERPLGNEQFF
v_gene: TRBV29-1; j_gene: TRBJ2-1; CDR3aa: CSVVKWGRGGEVSSYNEQFF
v_gene: TRBV2; j_gene: TRBJ2-3; CDR3aa: CASNRESTDTQYF
v_gene: TRBV11-3; j_gene: TRBJ2-7; CDR3aa: CASSLGTGGEQYF
v_gene: TRBV13; j_gene: TRBJ1-3; CDR3aa: CASSPTGPTYGNTIYF
v_gene: TRBV11-2; j_gene: TRBJ2-1; CDR3aa: CASSPLGGRSYNEQFF
v_gene: TRBV27; j_gene: TRBJ2-7; CDR3aa: CASSRGTGSYEQYF
v_gene: TRBV28; j_gene: TRBJ2-1; CDR3aa: CASSLAGAGNEQFF
v_gene: TRBV4-1; j_gene: TRBJ2-3; CDR3aa: CASSQYDGGTQYF
v_gene: TRBV4-1; j_gene: TRBJ1-1; CDR3aa: CASSQRVPGQGAGDTEAFF
v_gene: TRBV19; j_gene: TRBJ1-4; CDR3aa: CASSILTDSNEKLFF
v_gene: TRBV5-1; j_gene: TRBJ1-5; CDR3aa: CAHIWEGQGESNQPQHF
v_gene: TRBV6-5; j_gene: TRBJ2-3; CDR3aa: CASGTSFGDTQYF
v_gene: TRBV9; j_gene: TRBJ2-7; CDR3aa: CASSVVIDRLLYEQYF
v_gene: TRBV19; j_gene: TRBJ2-7; CDR3aa: CASTRDRSSYEQYF
v_gene: TRBV25-1; j_gene: TRBJ1-2; CDR3aa: CASSEPDFHGYTF
v_gene: TRBV11-2; j_gene: TRBJ1-4; CDR3aa: CASSSHSTTNEKLFF